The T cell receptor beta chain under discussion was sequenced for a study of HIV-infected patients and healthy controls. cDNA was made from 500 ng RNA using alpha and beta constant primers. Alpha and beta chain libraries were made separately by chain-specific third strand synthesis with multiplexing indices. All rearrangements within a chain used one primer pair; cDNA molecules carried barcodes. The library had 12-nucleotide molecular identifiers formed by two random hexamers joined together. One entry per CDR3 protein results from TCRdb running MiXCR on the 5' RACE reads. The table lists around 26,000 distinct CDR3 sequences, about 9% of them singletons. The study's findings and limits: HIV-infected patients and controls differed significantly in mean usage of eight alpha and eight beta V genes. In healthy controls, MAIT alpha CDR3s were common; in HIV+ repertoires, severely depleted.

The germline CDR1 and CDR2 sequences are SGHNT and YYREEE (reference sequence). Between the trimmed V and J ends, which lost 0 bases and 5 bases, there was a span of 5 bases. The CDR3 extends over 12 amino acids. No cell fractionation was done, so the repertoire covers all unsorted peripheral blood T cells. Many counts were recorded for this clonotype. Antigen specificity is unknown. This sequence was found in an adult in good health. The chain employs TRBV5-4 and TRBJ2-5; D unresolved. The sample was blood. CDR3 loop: CASSLDGETQYF. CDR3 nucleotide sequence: TGTGCCAGCAGCTTGGACGGGGAGACCCAGTACTTC.